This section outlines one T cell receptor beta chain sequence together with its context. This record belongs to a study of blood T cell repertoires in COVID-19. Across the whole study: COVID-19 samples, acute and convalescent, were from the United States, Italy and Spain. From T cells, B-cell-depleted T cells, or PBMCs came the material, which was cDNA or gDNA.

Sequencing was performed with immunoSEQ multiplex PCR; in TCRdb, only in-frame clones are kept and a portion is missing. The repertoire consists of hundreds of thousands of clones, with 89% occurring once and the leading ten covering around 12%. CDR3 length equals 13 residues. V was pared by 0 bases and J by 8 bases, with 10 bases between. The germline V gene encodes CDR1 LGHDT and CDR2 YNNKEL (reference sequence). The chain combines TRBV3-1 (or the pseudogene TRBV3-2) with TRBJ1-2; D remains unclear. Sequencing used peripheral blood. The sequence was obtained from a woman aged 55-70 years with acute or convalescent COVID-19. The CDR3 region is CASSQDFSYGYTF. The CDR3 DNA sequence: TGTGCCAGCAGCCAAGATTTCAGTTACGGCTACACCTTC.